Sequencing of this T cell receptor beta chain was carried out in a study of T-cell memory formation after mild COVID-19. Study-wide results and limits: Mostly located in CM and EM were contracting CD4+ clones, with contracting CD8+ clones located in EMRA.

The CDR3 length is 12 residues. CDR1 SEHNR and CDR2 FQNEAQ come from the germline V gene (reference sequence). With 9 bases removed from V and 2 bases from J, the gap between germline ends came to 11 bases. At least ten counts were recorded for this clonotype. Its matching antigen is unknown. It was 5'RACE with constant-segment primers that produced the TCR alpha and TCR beta cDNA libraries, which carried sample barcodes and UMIs. TCRdb processed the 5' RACE reads anew with MiXCR; each CDR3 protein has one entry. The sample carries approximately 350,000 distinct CDR3 sequences, under 15% recorded once.

This TCR derives from a man between 18 and 29 years old who had mild COVID-19 (a few samples of this study predate the infection). Cell type and time point are not known. The sequencing sample was made of PBMCs or a T cell subset sorted from them (not recorded which). This rearrangement joins TRBV7-9 to TRBJ2-7; TRBD1 might be the D (6 bases). The CDR3 region has the DNA TGTGCCAGTTCGGACAGTACCTACGAGCAGTACTTC. Residues: CASSDSTYEQYF.